This T cell receptor (beta chain) originates from a study of cytomegalovirus exposure and HLA in healthy donors. Whole-study results and caveats: Segments of the TCR beta V type were, in most cases, productive about 87% or about 30% of the time in an earlier analysis. Later analysis demonstrated an association between a missense DCLRE1C variant and TCR beta V- and J-gene trimming. As confirmed in vitro, a few CMV-associated chains were specific for CMV antigens. Later analysis found that TCR beta chains associated with HLA were more clonally expanded than other, equally common chains.

Germline loops: CDR1 MRHNA, CDR2 SNTAGT. The CDR3 is 15 residues long. The junction had 4 bases not matched to a gene; V was cut back by 3 bases and J by 1 base. A remark on this clone: What it binds is unknown.

The PCR ran on 60 Vbeta and 13 Jbeta primers. Data came from immunoSEQ multiplex PCR; TCRdb stores just in-frame clones and leaves some out. Among about 180,000 clones, 77% were seen once, and the ten largest hold about 1.5%. The receptor was isolated from a man aged 18-30 years in good health and CMV-seronegative. V gene TRBV6-4 combines with J gene TRBJ2-3; 7 nucleotides match TRBD1. Sequenced input: PBMCs. The CDR3: CASSESRGRTDTQYF. The CDR3 coding sequence is TGTGCCAGCAGTGAATCGAGGGGGCGCACAGATACGCAGTATTTT.